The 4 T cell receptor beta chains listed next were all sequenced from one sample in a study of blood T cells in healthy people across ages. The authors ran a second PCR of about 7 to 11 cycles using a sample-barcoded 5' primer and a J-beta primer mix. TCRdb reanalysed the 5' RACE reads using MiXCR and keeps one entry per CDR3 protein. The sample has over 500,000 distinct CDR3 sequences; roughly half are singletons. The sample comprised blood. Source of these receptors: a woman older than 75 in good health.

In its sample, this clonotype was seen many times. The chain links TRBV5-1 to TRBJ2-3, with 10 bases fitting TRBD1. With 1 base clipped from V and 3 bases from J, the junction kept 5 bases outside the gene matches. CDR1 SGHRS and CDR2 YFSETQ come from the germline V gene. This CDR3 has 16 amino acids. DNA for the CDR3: TGCGCCAGCAGCTTGCCTGGACAGGGGGGAACAGATACGCAGTATTTT. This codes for CASSLPGQGGTDTQYF.

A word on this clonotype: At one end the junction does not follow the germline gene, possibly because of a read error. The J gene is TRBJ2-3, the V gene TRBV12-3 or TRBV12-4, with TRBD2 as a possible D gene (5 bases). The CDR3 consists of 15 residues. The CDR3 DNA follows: TGTGCCAGCAGCCGCTGGCGAACTAGAACAGATGCGCAGTATTTT. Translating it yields CASSRWRTRTDAQYF.

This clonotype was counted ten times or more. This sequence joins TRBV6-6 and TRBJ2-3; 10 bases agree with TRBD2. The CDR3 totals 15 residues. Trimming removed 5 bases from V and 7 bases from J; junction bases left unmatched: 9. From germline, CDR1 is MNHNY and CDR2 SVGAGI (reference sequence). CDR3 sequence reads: CASSLMERGGYTQYF. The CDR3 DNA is TGTGCCAGCAGTCTTATGGAGCGGGGGGGCTATACGCAGTATTTT.

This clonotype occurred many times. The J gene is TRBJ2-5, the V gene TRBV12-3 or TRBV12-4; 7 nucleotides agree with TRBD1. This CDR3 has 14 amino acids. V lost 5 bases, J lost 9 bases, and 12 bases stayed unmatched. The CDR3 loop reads CASSPQETRGSQYF. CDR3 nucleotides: TGTGCCAGCAGTCCTCAGGAGACCAGGGGGTCCCAGTACTTC.